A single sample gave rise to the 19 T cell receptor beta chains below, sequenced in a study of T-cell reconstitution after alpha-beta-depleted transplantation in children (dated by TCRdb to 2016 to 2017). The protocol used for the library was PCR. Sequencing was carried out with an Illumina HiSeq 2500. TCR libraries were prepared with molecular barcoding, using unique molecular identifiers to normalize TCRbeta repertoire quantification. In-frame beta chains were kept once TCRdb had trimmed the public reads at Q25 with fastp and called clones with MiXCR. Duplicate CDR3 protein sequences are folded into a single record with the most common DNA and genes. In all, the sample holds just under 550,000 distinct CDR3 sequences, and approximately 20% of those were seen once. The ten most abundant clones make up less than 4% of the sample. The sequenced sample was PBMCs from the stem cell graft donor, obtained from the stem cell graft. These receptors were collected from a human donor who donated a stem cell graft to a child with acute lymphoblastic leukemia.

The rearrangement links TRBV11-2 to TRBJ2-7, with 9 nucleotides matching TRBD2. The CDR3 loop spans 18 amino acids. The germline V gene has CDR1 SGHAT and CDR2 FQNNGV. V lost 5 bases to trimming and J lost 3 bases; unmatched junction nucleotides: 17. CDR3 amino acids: CASSPRLAALTPNYEQYF. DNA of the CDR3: TGTGCCAGCAGCCCCAGACTAGCGGCACTTACGCCGAACTACGAGCAGTACTTC.

In nucleotides, the CDR3 is TGCAGTGCAGTTTCGCGAAACACCATATATTTT. This encodes CSAVSRNTIYF. The chain has TRBV20-1 and TRBJ1-3; no reliable D call. Trimming took 6 bases from V and 5 from J, leaving 8 bases between them. The CDR3 has 11 amino acids. From germline, CDR1 is DFQATT and CDR2 SNEGSKA (reference sequence).

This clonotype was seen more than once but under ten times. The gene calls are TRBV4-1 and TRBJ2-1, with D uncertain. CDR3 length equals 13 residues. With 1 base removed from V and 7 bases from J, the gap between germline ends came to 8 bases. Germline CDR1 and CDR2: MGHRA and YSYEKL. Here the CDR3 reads CASSQADRNEQFF. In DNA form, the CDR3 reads TGCGCCAGCAGCCAAGCGGATAGGAATGAGCAGTTCTTC.

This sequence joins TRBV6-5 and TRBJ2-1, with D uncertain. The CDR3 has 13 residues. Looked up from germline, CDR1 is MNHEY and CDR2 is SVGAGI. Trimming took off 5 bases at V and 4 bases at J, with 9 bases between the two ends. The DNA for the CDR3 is TGTGCCAGCAGTGTACTCCCATACAATGAGCAGTTCTTC. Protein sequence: CASSVLPYNEQFF.

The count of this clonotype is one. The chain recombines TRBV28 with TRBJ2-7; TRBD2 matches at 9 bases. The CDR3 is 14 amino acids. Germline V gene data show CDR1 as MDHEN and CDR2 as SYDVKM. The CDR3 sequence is CATRVAGESYEQYF. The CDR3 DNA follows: TGTGCTACGAGAGTAGCGGGAGAGTCCTACGAGCAGTACTTC.

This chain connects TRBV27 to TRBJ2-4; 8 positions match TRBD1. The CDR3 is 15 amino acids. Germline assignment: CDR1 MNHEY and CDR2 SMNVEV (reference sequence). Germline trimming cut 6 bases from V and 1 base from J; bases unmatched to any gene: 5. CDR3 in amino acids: CASSLWTGAKNIQYF. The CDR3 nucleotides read TGTGCCAGCAGCCTTTGGACAGGGGCCAAAAACATTCAGTACTTC.

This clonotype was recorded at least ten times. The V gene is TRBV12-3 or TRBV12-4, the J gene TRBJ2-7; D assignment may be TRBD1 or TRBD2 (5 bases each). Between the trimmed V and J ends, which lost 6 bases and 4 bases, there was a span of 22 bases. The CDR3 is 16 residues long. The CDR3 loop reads CASRITSGTKRYEQYF. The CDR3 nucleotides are TGTGCCAGCAGGATTACTTCGGGGACGAAAAGATACGAGCAGTACTTC.

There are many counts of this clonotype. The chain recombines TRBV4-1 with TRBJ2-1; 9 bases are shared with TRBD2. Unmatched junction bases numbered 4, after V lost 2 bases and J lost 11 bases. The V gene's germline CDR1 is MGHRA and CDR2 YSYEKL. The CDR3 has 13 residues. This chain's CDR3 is CASSQLAGDKQFF. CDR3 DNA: TGCGCCAGCAGCCAATTAGCGGGAGACAAGCAGTTCTTC.

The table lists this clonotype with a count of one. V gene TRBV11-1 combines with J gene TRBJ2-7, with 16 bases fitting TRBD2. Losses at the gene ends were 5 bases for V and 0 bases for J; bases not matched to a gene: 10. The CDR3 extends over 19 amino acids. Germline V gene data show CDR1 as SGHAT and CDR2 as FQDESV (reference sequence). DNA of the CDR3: TGTGCCAGCAGCATGCCCGGGACTAGCGGGAGGGCGGTCTCCTACGAGCAGTACTTC. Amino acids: CASSMPGTSGRAVSYEQYF. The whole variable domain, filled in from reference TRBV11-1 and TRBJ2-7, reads EAEVAQSPRYKITEKSQAVAFWCDPISGHATLYWYRQILGQGPELLVQFQDESVVDDSQLPKDRFSAERLKGVDSTLKIQPAELGDSAMYLCASSMPGTSGRAVSYEQYFGPGTRLTVT.

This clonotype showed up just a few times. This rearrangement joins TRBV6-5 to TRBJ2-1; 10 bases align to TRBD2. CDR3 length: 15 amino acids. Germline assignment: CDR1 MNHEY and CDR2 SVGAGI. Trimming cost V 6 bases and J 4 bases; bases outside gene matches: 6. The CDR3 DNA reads TGTGCCAGCAGACAAAGGACTAGCGGTTACAATGAGCAGTTCTTC. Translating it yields CASRQRTSGYNEQFF.

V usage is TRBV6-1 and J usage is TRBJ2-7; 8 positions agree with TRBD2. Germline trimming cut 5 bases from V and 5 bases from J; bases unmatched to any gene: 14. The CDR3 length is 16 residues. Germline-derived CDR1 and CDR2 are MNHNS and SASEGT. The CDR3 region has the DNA TGTGCCAGCAGTCGGGCGGGGGGACTAGAAGGCCACGAGCAGTACTTC. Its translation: CASSRAGGLEGHEQYF.

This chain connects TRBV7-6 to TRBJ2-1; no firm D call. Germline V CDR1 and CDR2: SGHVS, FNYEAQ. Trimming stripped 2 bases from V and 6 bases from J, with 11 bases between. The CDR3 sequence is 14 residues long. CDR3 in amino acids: CASSLPLGVNEQFF. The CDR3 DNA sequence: TGTGCCAGCAGCTTACCACTGGGTGTCAATGAGCAGTTCTTC.

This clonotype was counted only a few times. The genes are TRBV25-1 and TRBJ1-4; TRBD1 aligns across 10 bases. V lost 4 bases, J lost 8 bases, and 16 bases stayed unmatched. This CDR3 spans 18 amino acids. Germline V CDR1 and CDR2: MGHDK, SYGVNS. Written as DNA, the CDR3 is TGTGCCAGCAGTGGCACCGGGACAGGGGATCATGAGCTGGAAAAACTGTTTTTT. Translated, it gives CASSGTGTGDHELEKLFF.

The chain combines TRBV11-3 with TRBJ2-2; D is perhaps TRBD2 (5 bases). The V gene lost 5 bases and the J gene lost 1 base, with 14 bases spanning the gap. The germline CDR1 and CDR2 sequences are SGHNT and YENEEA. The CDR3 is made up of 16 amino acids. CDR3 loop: CASSPRADLNTGELFF. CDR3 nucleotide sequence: TGTGCCAGCAGCCCCCGAGCGGATTTGAACACCGGGGAGCTGTTTTTT.

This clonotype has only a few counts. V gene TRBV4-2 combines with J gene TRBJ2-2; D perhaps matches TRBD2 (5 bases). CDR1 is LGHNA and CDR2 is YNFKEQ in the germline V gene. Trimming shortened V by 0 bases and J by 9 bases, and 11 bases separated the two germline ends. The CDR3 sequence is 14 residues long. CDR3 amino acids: CASSQDMGSWELFF. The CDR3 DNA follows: TGTGCCAGCAGCCAAGATATGGGGAGTTGGGAGCTGTTTTTT.

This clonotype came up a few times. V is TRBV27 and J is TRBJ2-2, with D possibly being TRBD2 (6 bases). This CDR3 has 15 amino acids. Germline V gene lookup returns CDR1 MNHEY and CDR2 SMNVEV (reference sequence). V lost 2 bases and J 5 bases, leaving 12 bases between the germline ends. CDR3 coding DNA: TGTGCCAGCAGTTTAATTTCGACTAGAACCGGGGAGCTGTTTTTT. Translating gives CASSLISTRTGELFF.

Here the CDR3 reads CASSQGPGAHEQYF. The CDR3 bases are TGCGCCAGCAGCCAAGGTCCCGGGGCCCACGAGCAGTACTTC. The rearrangement uses TRBV4-1 and TRBJ2-7; D may correspond to TRBD1 or TRBD2 (5 bases each). V was cut by 1 base and J by 5 bases, with 12 bases left in between. Per germline, CDR1 MGHRA and CDR2 YSYEKL. The CDR3 sequence is 14 residues long.

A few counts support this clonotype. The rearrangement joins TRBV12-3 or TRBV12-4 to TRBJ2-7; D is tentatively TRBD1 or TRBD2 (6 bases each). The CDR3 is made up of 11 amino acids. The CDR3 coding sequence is TGTCCCGGAGGGGGAAGATACGAGCAGTACTTC. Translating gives CPGGGRYEQYF.

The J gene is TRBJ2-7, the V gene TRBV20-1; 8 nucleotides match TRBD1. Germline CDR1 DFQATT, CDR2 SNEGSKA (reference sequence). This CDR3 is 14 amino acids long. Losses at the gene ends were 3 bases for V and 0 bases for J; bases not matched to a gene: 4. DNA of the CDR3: TGCAGTGCTAGCGACAGGGGTCGCTCCTACGAGCAGTACTTC. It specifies CSASDRGRSYEQYF.